Here is one T cell receptor beta chain with its context. Here immunoSEQ multiplex PCR was the method, and the copy in TCRdb shows in-frame clones only, minus some. The table lists some 35,000 clones, about 88% of them singletons. This sample was included in a study of blood T cell repertoires in COVID-19. With V trimmed by 4 bases and J by 7 bases, 15 bases remained unmatched. CDR3 length: 17 amino acids. Germline V gives CDR1 LGHDT, CDR2 YNNKEL (reference sequence). The clonotype was recovered from a man in his 70s with active COVID-19. The chain employs TRBV3-1 (or the pseudogene TRBV3-2) and TRBJ2-2, with TRBD2 matching over 7 bases. Sequenced input: peripheral blood. The CDR3 DNA is TGTGCCAGCAGCCCTGCGGGACGGCGGGAGAAGGTCGGGGAGCTGTTTTTT. The encoded protein is CASSPAGRREKVGELFF.